This TCR beta chain was captured by sequencing in a study of blood T cell repertoires in COVID-19. Overall study context: PBMCs, B-cell-depleted T cells, or T cells provided the cDNA or gDNA that made up the material.

Trimming cost V 0 bases and J 3 bases; bases outside gene matches: 3. This CDR3 has 15 amino acids. Germline V lookup: CDR1 SGDLS, CDR2 YYNGEE. The authors' processing: Quantification of nucleated cells was approximated via reference gene primer amplification. Generated by immunoSEQ multiplex PCR, the TCRdb table keeps only in-frame clones and is missing some. From that table come the V and J calls and clone size; the DNA was used to work out D and trimming. The sample consists of over 200,000 clones, around four fifths of them appearing once. The chain recombines TRBV9 with TRBJ1-5; TRBD1 matches 7 bases. The material sequenced was peripheral blood. The receptor was derived from a man older than 75 with acute or convalescent COVID-19. This CDR3 reads CASSVDGQDNQPQHF. CDR3 DNA: TGTGCCAGCAGCGTAGACGGACAGGACAATCAGCCCCAGCATTTT.